These T cell receptor beta chains were read from a single sample in a study of blood T cell repertoires in COVID-19. Using immunoSEQ multiplex PCR, the repertoire was profiled, and TCRdb retains in-frame clones only, with some absent. This sample carries roughly 180,000 clones, roughly 84% of them seen once, and the ten largest clones take 15% to 20%. Sequenced: PBMCs or T cells enriched from blood (not recorded which). All receptors come from a man aged 55 to 70 who had recovered from COVID-19. CDR3s include the opening cysteine and the closing phenylalanine or tryptophan. The order of the fields is J gene, D gene, V gene, clone size, CDR3 DNA, CDR3 protein. The D gene is left open where the match is weak. Some rows have no size entry. The others give once, few or many, or a class for an expanded clone.

>TRBJ1-5|NA|TRBV6-5|once
TGTGCCAGCAGTAGAGGGAGGGATCAGCCCCAGCATTTT
CASSRGRDQPQHF
>TRBJ2-1|TRBD1|TRBV19|NA
TGTGCCAGTAGTACCGGGACAGGGACCTACAATGAGCAGTTCTTC
CASSTGTGTYNEQFF
>TRBJ2-3|TRBD2|TRBV19|few
TGTGCCACCCGGGGGGACAGCACAGATACGCAGTATTTT
CATRGDSTDTQYF
>TRBJ2-3|TRBD2|TRBV2|NA
TGTGCCAGCAGCTGGACTAGCGGGGGCACAGATACGCAGTATTTT
CASSWTSGGTDTQYF
>TRBJ2-7|NA|TRBV10-3|NA
TGTGCCATCAGTGAGTCTTTTATTAGCGAGCAGTACTTC
CAISESFISEQYF
>TRBJ2-2|NA|TRBV9|NA
TGTGCCAGCAGCCCTCTAGGGGACGGGGAGCTGTTTTTT
CASSPLGDGELFF
>TRBJ1-4|NA|TRBV28|NA
TGTGCCAGCAGTTTAACAGGGCGAACTAATGAAAAACTGTTTTTT
CASSLTGRTNEKLFF
>TRBJ1-1|NA|TRBV28|NA
TGTGCCAGCAGTTTGTGGACTGAGAACACTGAAGCTTTCTTT
CASSLWTENTEAFF
>TRBJ2-2|NA|TRBV9|NA
TGTGCCAGCAGCGTAGACCTGGGGGCGGACGGGGAGCTGTTTTTT
CASSVDLGADGELFF
>TRBJ1-3|NA|TRBV5-1|once
TGCGCCAGCAGCTTGGCCGGTTCTGGAAACACCATATATTTT
CASSLAGSGNTIYF
>TRBJ2-1|TRBD1|TRBV19|NA
TGTGCCAGTAGTATGTGGGACAGGGATGATGAGCAGTTCTTC
CASSMWDRDDEQFF
>TRBJ1-4|NA|TRBV30|NA
TGTGCCTGGAGTGTTTCCCTTAAACTGTTTTTT
CAWSVSLKLFF
>TRBJ1-3|NA|TRBV7-2|NA
TGTGCCAGCAGCCAAACTCGGGGGGCCCCTGGAAACACCATATATTTT
CASSQTRGAPGNTIYF
>TRBJ1-3|NA|TRBV6-5|NA
TGTGCCAGCAGTCCACGACAGATTGGAAACACCATATATTTT
CASSPRQIGNTIYF
>TRBJ1-2|TRBD1|TRBV3-1/TRBV3-2|NA
TGTGCCAGCAGCCATGGGGACAGGACCTTCTATGGCTACACCTTC
CASSHGDRTFYGYTF
>TRBJ2-3|NA|TRBV9|NA
TGTGCCAGCAGCTTCTCCGGGTCAGCGGGTTTCACAGATACGCAGTATTTT
CASSFSGSAGFTDTQYF
>TRBJ1-2|NA|TRBV28|NA
TGTGCCAGCAGAAATCAGGGGTGGGCCGGCTACACCTTC
CASRNQGWAGYTF